The clone carrying this T cell receptor (beta chain) has only a few counts. As yet, its antigen is unknown. The CDR3 runs to 14 residues. The germline V gene encodes CDR1 SGHKS and CDR2 YYEKEE (reference sequence). After removal of 1 base from V and 1 base from J, the junction contained 1 base not matched to a gene. The data originate from a study of PD-1 blockade in mismatch repair-deficient tumors. Study-level background: Patients had approximately 11 mismatch repair-deficient cancer types and were previously treated and progressing.

Here immunoSEQ multiplex PCR was the method, and the copy in TCRdb shows in-frame clones only, minus some. Counted here are 100,000 or so clones, approximately 83% occurring once; the ten biggest clones make up roughly 6.3%. PCR or immunohistochemistry showed mismatch repair deficiency in every enrolled patient. General study points: Tumor-resident clones, often absent from pretreatment blood, expanded after pembrolizumab and then contracted.

This sequence was found in an adult with mismatch repair-deficient cancer. The chain recombines TRBV5-5 with TRBJ1-1; 7 bases align to TRBD1. This specimen was peripheral blood, taken about 33 weeks after starting pembrolizumab. The CDR3 DNA reads TGTGCCAGCAGCTTGTGGACAGGGAACACTGAAGCTTTCTTT. Amino acid sequence: CASSLWTGNTEAFF.